The 30 T cell receptor beta chains below come from one sample, sequenced in a study of blood T cell repertoires in COVID-19. Repertoires were generated with immunoSEQ multiplex PCR, while TCRdb's copy carries only in-frame clones and drops some. In the table there are around 230,000 clones, around 78% of which are singletons. Sequenced material: peripheral blood. These TCRs come from a woman in her seventies with active or convalescent COVID-19.

This clone was observed a handful of times. This rearrangement joins TRBV5-1 to TRBJ1-5; D remains ambiguous. The CDR3 contains 14 residues. Germline CDR1 reads SGHRS; CDR2 reads YFSETQ. Trimming stripped 4 bases from V and 6 bases from J, with 14 bases between. The CDR3 loop is CASSREGTGQPQHF. The CDR3 nucleotides are TGCGCCAGCAGCCGTGAGGGCACGGGTCAGCCCCAGCATTTT.

The chain recombines TRBV5-4 with TRBJ2-1, with D possibly matching TRBD2 (6 bases). Trimming removed 0 bases at V and 7 bases at J, with 20 bases between. Germline lookup yields CDR1 SGHNT and CDR2 YYREEE (reference sequence). This CDR3 has 17 residues. This CDR3 is CASSLAYSVGGFNEQFF. The CDR3 nucleotides read TGTGCCAGCAGCTTGGCATATAGCGTGGGGGGTTTTAATGAGCAGTTCTTC.

The rearrangement joins TRBV6-4 to TRBJ2-1; 7 bases map to TRBD1. This CDR3 has 13 amino acids. J lost 9 bases, V lost 6 bases, and 8 bases had no gene match. Germline CDR1 reads MRHNA; CDR2 reads SNTAGT. CDR3 DNA sequence: TGTGCCAGCAGACTGACAGGGAAGGCTGAGCAGTTCTTC. Translating it yields CASRLTGKAEQFF.

V usage is TRBV5-4 and J usage is TRBJ1-2, with D possibly being TRBD1 (6 bases). CDR1 is SGHNT and CDR2 is YYREEE in the germline V gene (reference sequence). Trimming stripped 0 bases from V and 2 bases from J, with 14 bases between. This CDR3 contains 16 residues. CDR3 loop: CASSLVGRGTNYGYTF. The CDR3, as DNA: TGTGCCAGCAGCTTGGTGGGTAGGGGGACCAACTATGGCTACACCTTC.

V gene TRBV15 combines with J gene TRBJ1-1; tentatively, D is TRBD1 (6 bases). The V and J ends lost 3 bases and 1 base respectively, with 15 bases between them. The germline V gene encodes CDR1 LNHNV and CDR2 YYDKDF (reference sequence). The CDR3 length is 16 residues. CDR3 sequence: CATSSYTGFANTEAFF. Written as DNA, the CDR3 is TGTGCCACCAGCAGCTATACAGGGTTCGCGAACACTGAAGCTTTCTTT.

For the CDR3, the DNA is TGTGCCAGCAGATTTAGCGGGCCTGCCTACAATGAGCAGTTCTTC. This codes for CASRFSGPAYNEQFF. The rearrangement joins TRBV6-5 to TRBJ2-1; 7 bases align to TRBD2. This CDR3 contains 15 residues. CDR1 and CDR2 from the germline V gene are MNHEY and SVGAGI. V lost 6 bases, J lost 2 bases, and 7 bases stayed unmatched.

The V gene is TRBV5-1, the J gene TRBJ1-4, with 8 bases aligning to TRBD1. Germline V gene sequence: CDR1 SGHRS, CDR2 YFSETQ. The CDR3 contains 15 residues. V shed 2 bases, J shed 7 bases, and the junction held 7 bases outside the gene matches. CDR3 DNA sequence: TGCGCCAGCAGCTTAGCGACAGGGGCGGGTGAAAAACTGTTTTTT. Amino acids: CASSLATGAGEKLFF.

This chain links TRBV7-3 with TRBJ2-3; tentative D call: TRBD2 (7 bases). Germline CDR1 and CDR2: SGHTA and FQGTGA. Trimming took off 1 base at V and 4 bases at J, with 9 bases between the two ends. This CDR3 has 14 residues. CDR3 amino acids: CASSLSGGSDTQYF. The CDR3 nucleotides read TGTGCCAGCAGCTTAAGCGGGGGCTCAGATACGCAGTATTTT.

The gene calls are TRBV28 and TRBJ1-4; D might be TRBD1 (5 bases). This CDR3 has 15 amino acids. Germline loops: CDR1 MDHEN, CDR2 SYDVKM. V was clipped by 6 bases and J by 4 bases, with 15 bases between them. The chain's CDR3 is CASRSRDGGNEKLFF. The CDR3 coding sequence is TGTGCCAGCAGATCCCGGGACGGGGGTAATGAAAAACTGTTTTTT.

The rearrangement links TRBV5-8 to TRBJ2-5; the match to TRBD2 covers 12 bases. The CDR3 spans 16 residues. V lost 3 bases to trimming and J lost 0 bases; unmatched junction nucleotides: 3. From germline, CDR1 is SGHTS and CDR2 YDEGEE. Here the CDR3 reads CASSSGTSGYQETQYF. The CDR3 DNA reads as TGTGCCAGCAGCTCCGGGACTAGCGGGTACCAAGAGACCCAGTACTTC. The entire variable domain, with the rest obtained from reference TRBV5-8 and TRBJ2-5, is as follows: EAGVTQSPTHLIKTRGQQATLRCSPISGHTSVYWYQQALGLGLQFLLWYDEGEERNRGNFPPRFSGRQFPNYSSELNVNALELEDSALYLCASSSGTSGYQETQYFGPGTRLLVL.

The chain joins TRBV6-7 to TRBJ1-1, with 7 positions matching TRBD1. TRBV6-7 is an ORF, and what it does is uncertain. Losses at the gene ends were 4 bases for V and 0 bases for J; bases not matched to a gene: 11. The CDR3 has 17 amino acids. CDR3 sequence: CASSSLGPGGMNTEAFF. The CDR3 coding sequence is TGTGCCAGCAGTTCTTTGGGACCAGGGGGAATGAACACTGAAGCTTTCTTT.

The chain uses TRBV7-9 and TRBJ1-2; unclear D gene. Trimming took off 3 bases at V and 6 bases at J, with 11 bases between the two ends. Germline CDR1 reads SEHNR; CDR2 reads FQNEAQ (reference sequence). The CDR3 covers 13 residues. CDR3 in amino acids: CASSLEQHDGYTF. The CDR3 DNA sequence: TGTGCCAGCAGCTTGGAACAGCATGATGGCTACACCTTC.

This clone was detected ten times or more. The J gene is TRBJ2-1, the V gene TRBV3-1 (or the pseudogene TRBV3-2); the match to TRBD2 covers 14 bases. Trimming took 6 bases from V and 5 from J; bases not matched to a gene: 3. CDR3 length equals 15 residues. Per germline, CDR1 LGHDT and CDR2 YNNKEL (reference sequence). In DNA, the CDR3 is TGTGCCAGCAGGGGGACTAGCGGGAGTGACAATGAGCAGTTCTTC. As protein: CASRGTSGSDNEQFF.

V and J are TRBV29-1 and TRBJ2-5; D not certain. Germline V lookup: CDR1 SQVTM, CDR2 ANQGSEA. The ends were cut back, 7 bases at V and 4 bases at J, with 13 bases in the middle. The length of the CDR3 is 12 residues. The CDR3 DNA reads TGCAGCGCTGGATCTAGTGCAGAGACCCAGTACTTC. Its translation: CSAGSSAETQYF.

This clone occurred a few times. The V call is TRBV19, the J call TRBJ1-1; D is ambiguous. The CDR3 consists of 14 residues. Per germline, CDR1 LNHDA and CDR2 SQIVND (reference sequence). Trimming pared 7 bases from V and 7 bases from J, leaving 19 bases between. This CDR3 reads CASTRTGKDLEAFF. The CDR3 nucleotides read TGTGCCAGTACTAGGACGGGAAAGGACCTTGAAGCTTTCTTT. Using reference TRBV19 and TRBJ1-1 for the parts outside the CDR3, the full variable domain is DGGITQSPKYLFRKEGQNVTLSCEQNLNHDAMYWYRQDPGQGLRLIYYSQIVNDFQKGDIAEGYSVSREKKESFPLTVTSAQKNPTAFYLCASTRTGKDLEAFFGQGTRLTVV.

The chain joins TRBV19 to TRBJ1-1; TRBD1 matches at 7 bases. Losses at the gene ends were 7 bases for V and 4 bases for J; bases not matched to a gene: 9. Per germline, CDR1 LNHDA and CDR2 SQIVND (reference sequence). This CDR3 region has 14 residues. CDR3 residues: CASNPDREATEAFF. For the CDR3, the DNA is TGTGCCAGTAACCCAGACAGGGAAGCCACTGAAGCTTTCTTT.

The genes are TRBV20-1 and TRBJ2-6, with D tentatively TRBD2 (6 bases). Germline-derived CDR1 and CDR2 are DFQATT and SNEGSKA (reference sequence). This CDR3 has 14 amino acids. The ends were cut back, 3 bases at V and 2 bases at J, with 8 bases in the middle. This CDR3 reads CSASRGAGANVLTF. CDR3 nucleotides: TGCAGTGCTAGTCGCGGGGCTGGGGCCAACGTCCTGACTTTC.

This chain joins TRBV30 and TRBJ2-6; possible D gene TRBD1, 5 bases. Trimming left V 8 bases short and J 0 bases short, with 8 bases between. The CDR3 has 13 residues. From germline, CDR1 is GTSNPN and CDR2 SVGIG (reference sequence). This chain's CDR3 is CAGDSSGANVLTF. As DNA, the CDR3 is TGTGCCGGCGACAGCTCTGGGGCCAACGTCCTGACTTTC.

V gene TRBV9 combines with J gene TRBJ2-2, with D maybe TRBD2 (6 bases). Germline lookup yields CDR1 SGDLS and CDR2 YYNGEE. CDR3 length equals 16 residues. The V end lost 0 bases, the J end lost 0 bases, and 9 bases lay between the germline ends. CDR3 nucleotide sequence: TGTGCCAGCAGCGTAGATGGCGGGGCGAACACCGGGGAGCTGTTTTTT. Its protein is CASSVDGGANTGELFF.

The chain has TRBV10-3 and TRBJ2-5, with D perhaps TRBD1 (5 bases). The CDR3 consists of 12 residues. The germline V gene encodes CDR1 ENHRY and CDR2 SYGVKD. V was trimmed by 8 bases and J by 2 bases, leaving 9 bases between them. As DNA, the CDR3 is TGTGCCATCGCGAACAGGCAAGAGACCCAGTACTTC. Translating it yields CAIANRQETQYF.

This sequence joins TRBV2 and TRBJ2-1; tentative D call: TRBD2 (5 bases). Per germline, CDR1 SNHLY and CDR2 FYNNEI. This CDR3 is 12 amino acids long. V was pared by 1 base and J by 9 bases, with 7 bases between. In nucleotides, the CDR3 is TGTGCCAGCAGTGAAGTGGCGGGTGAGCAGTTCTTC. This sequence encodes CASSEVAGEQFF.

V is TRBV9 and J is TRBJ1-4, with D perhaps matching TRBD1 (6 bases). Germline assignment: CDR1 SGDLS and CDR2 YYNGEE. The CDR3 is made up of 13 amino acids. The ends were cut back, 4 bases at V and 5 bases at J, with 9 bases in the middle. The CDR3 reads CASSLGTNEKLFF. The CDR3 coding sequence is TGTGCCAGCAGCCTCGGGACAAATGAAAAACTGTTTTTT.

CDR3 in amino acids: CATSRDRASDTQYF. In nucleotides, the CDR3 is TGTGCCACCAGCCGGGACAGGGCCTCTGATACGCAGTATTTT. The chain couples TRBV24-1 to TRBJ2-3; the match to TRBD1 covers 9 bases. Germline CDR1 reads KGHDR; CDR2 reads SFDVKD. V trimming: 7 bases; J trimming: 6 bases; junction bases outside the gene matches: 7. The length of the CDR3 is 14 residues.

V usage is TRBV10-3 and J usage is TRBJ2-1, with 8 bases that match TRBD1. The germline V gene has CDR1 ENHRY and CDR2 SYGVKD. The CDR3 totals 15 residues. Trimming cost V 3 bases and J 3 bases; bases outside gene matches: 4. CDR3 nucleotides: TGTGCCATCAGTGACCAGGGGGCGGGCTACAATGAGCAGTTCTTC. Translated: CAISDQGAGYNEQFF.

The gene calls are TRBV5-5 and TRBJ2-5; D gene ambiguous. V was cut by 7 bases and J by 7 bases, with 26 bases left in between. Germline V gives CDR1 SGHKS, CDR2 YYEKEE (reference sequence). There are 16 residues in the CDR3. For the CDR3, the DNA is TGTGCCAGCTATAATCCCCGGCCCAGCGCCTCTTGGACCCAGTACTTC. Residues: CASYNPRPSASWTQYF.

In its sample, this clone was seen a few times. The chain couples TRBV5-4 to TRBJ1-2; 8 positions agree with TRBD1. The CDR3 is made up of 14 amino acids. CDR1 SGHNT and CDR2 YYREEE come from the germline V gene (reference sequence). Losses at the gene ends were 5 bases for V and 4 bases for J; bases not matched to a gene: 7. CDR3 amino acids: CASRPQGQAYGYTF. The DNA for the CDR3 is TGTGCCAGCAGGCCCCAGGGACAGGCCTATGGCTACACCTTC.

The chain carries TRBV19 and TRBJ2-1, with 7 bases that match TRBD2. Germline-derived CDR1 and CDR2 are LNHDA and SQIVND (reference sequence). The CDR3 totals 14 residues. The V gene end was trimmed by 3 bases and the J gene end by 9 bases; junction bases not matched to a gene: 8. DNA for the CDR3: TGTGCCAGTAGTATGAACTTTTGGGGGGGTGAGCAGTTCTTC. Its translation: CASSMNFWGGEQFF.

This chain links TRBV7-8 with TRBJ2-7; 8 positions match TRBD2. V shed 5 bases, J shed 2 bases, and the junction held 14 bases outside the gene matches. The CDR3 totals 17 residues. Germline CDR1 reads SGHVS; CDR2 reads FQNEAQ. CDR3 sequence: CASSTFSPGLVPYEQYF. The CDR3 coding sequence is TGTGCCAGCAGCACTTTTTCCCCGGGACTAGTCCCCTACGAGCAGTACTTC. Full variable domain (outside the CDR3, taken from reference TRBV7-8 and TRBJ2-7): GAGVSQSPRYKVAKRGQDVALRCDPISGHVSLFWYQQALGQGPEFLTYFQNEAQLDKSGLPSDRFFAERPEGSVSTLKIQRTQQEDSAVYLCASSTFSPGLVPYEQYFGPGTRLTVT.

CDR3 loop: CASRNAVGARQETQYF. In nucleotides, the CDR3 is TGCGCCAGCAGGAACGCGGTCGGCGCACGACAAGAGACCCAGTACTTC. The V call is TRBV4-1, the J call TRBJ2-5; no definite D call. This CDR3 is 16 amino acids long. From germline, CDR1 is MGHRA and CDR2 YSYEKL. Trimming cost V 6 bases and J 2 bases, with 19 bases left between them.

The chain has TRBV30 and TRBJ1-5; D gene uncertain. Per germline, CDR1 GTSNPN and CDR2 SVGIG (reference sequence). CDR3 length: 13 amino acids. V was trimmed by 2 bases and J by 11 bases, leaving 16 bases between them. The CDR3 sequence: CAWSNEGGGTQHF. CDR3 DNA: TGTGCCTGGAGTAATGAGGGAGGCGGGACCCAGCATTTT.